This T cell receptor (beta chain) appears in the sequencing data of a study of shared clonotypes between healthy human individuals. Naive CD8 populations comprised CD45RO-negative cells positively selected for CCR7, excluding terminally differentiated effector memory CD45RA+ cells. CDR1 and CDR2 from the germline V gene are SGHDT and YYEEEE. With 5 bases removed from V and 0 bases from J, the gap between germline ends came to 14 bases. This CDR3 is 15 amino acids long. General observations from the study: Enrolling few donors narrowed the genetic and exposure-history diversity that was represented. The study found lower generation probabilities in non-shared clonotypes than in those shared by all four donors.

As regards this clone: The antigen is unknown.

As processed by the authors: Owing to the provision of junction-only sequences devoid of quality scores by immunoSEQ, filtering differed. TCRdb's table, derived via immunoSEQ multiplex PCR, lists solely in-frame clones and lacks some. That table furnishes V, J and clone size, whereas the DNA furnished D and trimming. The sample comprises approximately 590,000 clones, around 95% of which are singletons, and over 0.09% rests with the top ten. This receptor was identified in a woman between 25 and 40 years old in good health. The sequencing input was naive CD8+ T cells sorted from blood. The V gene is TRBV5-6, the J gene TRBJ1-1, with D possibly TRBD1 on 6 matching bases. The CDR3 DNA reads TGTGCCAGCAGTTACATGGACAGCCTGAACACTGAAGCTTTCTTT. Translated: CASSYMDSLNTEAFF.